This T cell receptor beta chain emerged from a study of blood T cell repertoires in COVID-19. Overall study context: The cDNA or gDNA used as material had been derived from T cells, B-cell-depleted T cells, or PBMCs.

Clones were read by immunoSEQ multiplex PCR, and TCRdb kept only the in-frame ones, dropping some. The sample has 150,000 to 200,000 clones, about 80% seen once. The material sequenced was peripheral blood. This receptor was obtained from a human donor in a cohort sampled during active COVID-19.

DNA of the CDR3: TGTGCCAGCAGCTTGGGTCAGGGGGTAAACACAGATACGCAGTATTTT. Translated: CASSLGQGVNTDTQYF. The genes are TRBV7-8 and TRBJ2-3; 7 positions agree with TRBD1. Per germline, CDR1 SGHVS and CDR2 FQNEAQ. The CDR3 loop spans 16 amino acids. V lost 3 bases to trimming and J lost 2 bases; unmatched junction nucleotides: 8.